This is a list of T cell receptor beta chains from one sample in a study of vaccination and CD4 T cells after COVID-19. TCRdb itself ran the PCR reads through MiXCR, one entry per CDR3 protein. Of 20,000 or so distinct CDR3 sequences in the sample, 55% are singletons; the top ten hold approximately 7.5%. Antigens for these TCRs are unknown. The sample was CD4+ T cells from blood, cultured in vitro. All receptors come from a human donor who had recovered from COVID-19. CDR3s include the opening cysteine and the closing phenylalanine or tryptophan. Fields, in order: V gene, J gene, clone size, D gene, CDR3 protein, CDR3 DNA. A D gene is named only where the DNA matches it firmly. Clone size is not always given. Where it is, it says once, few, many or a class for expanded clones.

>TRBV20-1|TRBJ2-1|.|.
CSARQRPEQFF
TGCAGTGCTAGACAACGGCCCGAGCAGTTCTTC
>TRBV7-8|TRBJ2-3|.|.
CASSFRQSTDTQYF
TGTGCCAGCAGCTTCCGACAAAGCACAGATACGCAGTATTTT
>TRBV19|TRBJ2-3|once|TRBD2
CATASGRARTDTQYF
TGTGCCACCGCTAGCGGGAGGGCTCGCACAGATACGCAGTATTTT
>TRBV7-2|TRBJ1-5|few|.
CASSLGPSGPQHF
TGTGCCAGCAGCTTGGGGCCCTCGGGGCCCCAGCATTTT
>TRBV5-1|TRBJ1-1|.|TRBD1
CASSIGQGTTEAFF
TGCGCCAGCAGTATCGGACAGGGGACCACTGAAGCTTTCTTT
>TRBV20-1|TRBJ1-6|.|.
CSARGAGRNSYNSPLHF
TGCAGTGCCCGCGGGGCAGGCCGCAACTCCTATAATTCACCCCTCCACTTT
>TRBV2|TRBJ1-5|few|TRBD1
CASSVDRGSNQPQHF
TGTGCCAGCAGCGTTGACAGGGGAAGCAATCAGCCCCAGCATTTT
>TRBV6-5|TRBJ1-1|few|TRBD1
CASSSTGTAGTEAFF
TGTGCCAGCAGTTCAACCGGGACAGCCGGAACTGAAGCTTTCTTT
>TRBV20-1|TRBJ1-2|few|TRBD1
CSAAGDRDGYTF
TGCAGTGCCGCAGGGGACAGGGATGGCTACACCTTC
>TRBV7-9|TRBJ1-2|.|TRBD1
CASSLGDRVPYSYGYTF
TGTGCCAGCAGCTTAGGGGACAGGGTCCCCTATAGCTATGGCTACACCTTC
>TRBV20-1|TRBJ1-1|few|.
CSARVGGLNPEAFF
TGCAGTGCTAGAGTGGGGGGTTTGAATCCTGAAGCTTTCTTT
>TRBV7-7|TRBJ2-5|.|.
CASSLGGAGPETQYF
TGTGCCAGCAGCTTAGGAGGAGCAGGGCCGGAGACCCAGTACTTC
>TRBV20-1|TRBJ1-1|few|.
CSARDRGFWGTEAFF
TGCAGTGCTAGAGATAGGGGTTTTTGGGGCACTGAAGCTTTCTTT
>TRBV4-2|TRBJ2-7|.|.
CASSPQADGGYEQYF
TGTGCCAGCAGCCCGCAGGCGGATGGGGGCTACGAGCAGTACTTC
>TRBV4-1|TRBJ1-4|.|.
CTSSLQGREKLFF
TGCACCAGCAGCCTACAGGGAAGGGAAAAACTGTTTTTT
>TRBV2|TRBJ2-7|.|TRBD1
CASTRWGQSSYEQYF
TGTGCCAGCACCCGGTGGGGACAGAGCTCCTACGAGCAGTACTTC